Sequencing of this T cell receptor beta chain was carried out in a study of blood T cells in healthy people across ages. This CDR3 spans 14 amino acids. Germline V gene sequence: CDR1 DFQATT, CDR2 SNEGSKA (reference sequence). Trimming took off 2 bases at V and 4 bases at J, with 14 bases between the two ends. This clonotype appeared a few times. A second PCR, run for roughly 7 to 11 cycles, used a sample-barcoded 5' primer plus a J-beta primer mix. MiXCR, run by TCRdb on the 5' RACE reads, gives a single entry per CDR3 protein. This sample has some 760,000 distinct CDR3 sequences; around a quarter occur once, and the top ten carry more than 7.5%. The same data also went into a second study, on T cells of mothers and their children.

Material for sequencing was blood. This TCR was sampled from a boy younger than 18 in good health. The chain couples TRBV20-1 to TRBJ2-5; TRBD1 might be the D (5 bases). The CDR3 DNA is TGCAGTGCTAGAACCCCGCAGGGTCTAGAGACCCAGTACTTC. Its protein product is CSARTPQGLETQYF.